These 9 T cell receptor beta chains originate from one sample sequenced in a study of Ad26.COV2.S vaccination and SARS-CoV-2 variants. Generated by immunoSEQ multiplex PCR, the TCRdb table keeps only in-frame clones and is missing some. The sample consists of some 320,000 clones, about 82% of them appearing once. Treatment denoted: around 19 received Ad26.COV2.S at low or high dose, single or two shots; roughly five received placebo; per-sample allocation not given. Following the first vaccine or placebo injection, samples were taken on day 63. The sample in question was peripheral blood, obtained in a trial of Ad26.COV2.S vaccine versus placebo. Receptors originate from a person aged 18-60 years who received the Ad26.COV2.S COVID-19 vaccine or a placebo.

This sequence joins TRBV5-1 and TRBJ2-6; no clear D gene. The germline gives CDR1 SGHRS, CDR2 YFSETQ. The CDR3 loop spans 15 amino acids. With 0 bases removed from V and 0 bases from J, the gap between germline ends came to 4 bases. CDR3 loop: CASSLGLSGANVLTF. The CDR3 nucleotides read TGCGCCAGCAGCTTGGGACTCTCTGGGGCCAACGTCCTGACTTTC.

The rearrangement uses TRBV7-2 and TRBJ2-3; 15 bases are a match to TRBD2. This CDR3 contains 18 residues. The germline V gene encodes CDR1 SGHTA and CDR2 FQGNSA. The trim removed 4 bases at V and 1 base at J, leaving 6 bases unmatched. The CDR3 DNA follows: TGTGCCAGCAGCTCGGGACTAGCGGGGGGCGGCCGCACAGATACGCAGTATTTT. It is translated as CASSSGLAGGGRTDTQYF.

The genes are TRBV6-5 and TRBJ2-5, with D possibly being TRBD1 (5 bases). The V gene lost 6 bases and the J gene lost 5 bases, with 7 bases spanning the gap. The CDR3 spans 11 residues. The germline gives CDR1 MNHEY, CDR2 SVGAGI. CDR3 coding DNA: TGTGCCAGCAGGAAGGGGGAGACCCAGTACTTC. Translated: CASRKGETQYF.

J is TRBJ2-5 and V is TRBV12-5; 11 bases are shared with TRBD2. V trimming: 1 base; J trimming: 2 bases; junction bases outside the gene matches: 3. Germline CDR1 reads LGHNT; CDR2 reads FRNRAP. The CDR3 is made up of 16 amino acids. The CDR3 here is CASGLGLAGGQETQYF. CDR3 coding DNA: TGTGCTAGTGGTTTGGGATTAGCGGGGGGGCAAGAGACCCAGTACTTC.

CDR3 region: CASQRGAGEKLFF. CDR3 DNA: TGTGCCAGTCAACGGGGGGCAGGTGAAAAACTGTTTTTT. The rearrangement joins TRBV6-5 to TRBJ1-4, with a possible D match to TRBD1 (6 bases). The germline V gene encodes CDR1 MNHEY and CDR2 SVGAGI. Trimming took 9 bases from V and 7 from J, leaving 15 bases between them. The CDR3 sequence is 13 residues long.

The chain combines TRBV9 with TRBJ2-7, with D possibly TRBD2 on 6 matching bases. Germline-derived CDR1 and CDR2 are SGDLS and YYNGEE. Trimming took off 4 bases at V and 3 bases at J, with 11 bases between the two ends. The CDR3 runs 13 residues. CDR3 coding DNA: TGTGCCAGCAGCATATCGGGGGACTACGAGCAGTACTTC. Its protein is CASSISGDYEQYF.

Regarding this clone: In the same sample, other DNA sequences code for this CDR3. The chain is built from TRBV7-2 and TRBJ1-3; possibly TRBD1 for D (5 bases). The CDR3 is 15 residues long. CDR1 is SGHTA, CDR2 FQGNSA, per germline. V was pared by 6 bases and J by 0 bases, with 12 bases between. As DNA, the CDR3 is TGTGCCAGCAGTCCTGACAGATACTCTGGAAACACCATATATTTT. Its protein is CASSPDRYSGNTIYF.

The rearrangement links TRBV29-1 to TRBJ1-1; D is undetermined. From germline, CDR1 is SQVTM and CDR2 ANQGSEA. The V end lost 4 bases, the J end lost 8 bases, and 8 bases lay between the germline ends. The CDR3 runs to 10 residues. The CDR3 nucleotides read TGCAGCGTTGGGGCTGTAGAAGCTTTCTTT. Its protein product is CSVGAVEAFF.

A note on this clone: Distinct nucleotide sequences in the sample also encode this CDR3. The V gene is TRBV15, the J gene TRBJ2-7; TRBD1 matches at 7 bases. Trimming cost V 5 bases and J 1 base; bases outside gene matches: 2. CDR1 and CDR2 from the germline V gene are LNHNV and YYDKDF (reference sequence). This CDR3 comprises 13 residues. The CDR3 loop is CATSRDRSYEQYF. CDR3 DNA sequence: TGTGCCACCAGCCGGGACAGATCCTACGAGCAGTACTTC.